The next 22 T cell receptor beta chains were all read from a single sample in a study of blood T cell repertoires in COVID-19. Data came from immunoSEQ multiplex PCR; TCRdb stores just in-frame clones and leaves some out. The repertoire holds fewer than 200,000 clones, with 82% as singletons. The source material was PBMCs or T cells enriched from blood (not recorded which). The source is a man aged 60 to 75 who had recovered from COVID-19.

This clone was detected once. The genes are TRBV7-2 and TRBJ1-5, with TRBD1 as a possible D gene (5 bases). This CDR3 is built from 15 residues. Germline V CDR1 and CDR2: SGHTA, FQGNSA. The ends were cut back, 5 bases at V and 0 bases at J, with 11 bases in the middle. The CDR3, as DNA: TGTGCCAGCAGCCCGACGGGGGATAGCAATCAGCCCCAGCATTTT. It codes for CASSPTGDSNQPQHF.

The chain couples TRBV25-1 to TRBJ1-1, with unresolved D. The CDR3 extends over 12 amino acids. Trimming left V 6 bases short and J 0 bases short, with 5 bases between. The germline V gene has CDR1 MGHDK and CDR2 SYGVNS. The CDR3 protein is CASSRLNTEAFF. CDR3 DNA sequence: TGTGCCAGCAGCCGTTTGAACACTGAAGCTTTCTTT. Full variable domain (outside the CDR3, taken from reference TRBV25-1 and TRBJ1-1): EADIYQTPRYLVIGTGKKITLECSQTMGHDKMYWYQQDPGMELHLIHYSYGVNSTEKGDLSSESTVSRIRTEHFPLTLESARPSHTSQYLCASSRLNTEAFFGQGTRLTVV.

The gene calls are TRBV19 and TRBJ1-5, with D possibly being TRBD1 (6 bases). The germline V gene has CDR1 LNHDA and CDR2 SQIVND (reference sequence). The CDR3 is 14 amino acids. The V end lost 3 bases, the J end lost 7 bases, and 13 bases lay between the germline ends. DNA for the CDR3: TGTGCCAGTAGTATTACAGGGATACGACAGCCCCAGCATTTT. Amino acid sequence: CASSITGIRQPQHF. Together with reference TRBV19 and TRBJ1-5, the CDR3 gives the full variable domain: DGGITQSPKYLFRKEGQNVTLSCEQNLNHDAMYWYRQDPGQGLRLIYYSQIVNDFQKGDIAEGYSVSREKKESFPLTVTSAQKNPTAFYLCASSITGIRQPQHFGDGTRLSIL.

The chain has TRBV28 and TRBJ2-4; the D gene is possibly TRBD1 (5 bases). The CDR3 contains 14 residues. The V gene's germline CDR1 is MDHEN and CDR2 SYDVKM. The V end was cut by 8 bases, the J end by 6 bases, with 17 bases between. This chain's CDR3 is CASGEQVLGNIQYF. The CDR3 coding sequence is TGTGCCAGCGGAGAACAGGTCCTGGGAAACATTCAGTACTTC.

This chain links TRBV7-9 with TRBJ2-3, with 8 nucleotides matching TRBD1. Germline assignment: CDR1 SEHNR and CDR2 FQNEAQ (reference sequence). The CDR3 loop spans 15 amino acids. Trimming took 6 bases from V and 2 from J; bases not matched to a gene: 7. The CDR3 DNA reads as TGTGCCAGCAGTCGAGGACAGGGTAACACAGATACGCAGTATTTT. Encoded protein: CASSRGQGNTDTQYF.

This clone occurred once. This chain connects TRBV19 to TRBJ1-5; D may be TRBD1 (6 bases). CDR3 size: 15 residues. V was shortened by 6 bases and J by 10 bases, with 22 bases between the two germline ends. The germline V gene encodes CDR1 LNHDA and CDR2 SQIVND (reference sequence). CDR3 DNA: TGTGCCAGTAGGTACGATCAGGGGTCCCGGGACCCCCAGCATTTT. As protein: CASRYDQGSRDPQHF.

The V gene is TRBV6-1, the J gene TRBJ1-5, with a weak D call TRBD1 (6 bases). V was clipped by 4 bases and J by 5 bases, with 18 bases between them. From germline, CDR1 is MNHNS and CDR2 SASEGT. This CDR3 is built from 16 residues. The CDR3 DNA is TGTGCCAGCAGTGCGCCGGGACACGGACTTTATCAGCCCCAGCATTTT. Its translation is CASSAPGHGLYQPQHF.

Concerning this clone itself: Mismatch with germline at one junction end may stem from a read error. The chain links TRBV2 to TRBJ2-7; 14 bases are a match to TRBD2. CDR3 length: 17 amino acids. The V gene's germline CDR1 is SNHLY and CDR2 FYNNEI. The CDR3 DNA reads TGTGCCAGCAGTTTAGAACCGACCGAAGGGACTAGCGGGAGACTGAACTTC. This translates into CASSLEPTEGTSGRLNF.

The chain couples TRBV6-5 to TRBJ1-1, with a tentative D call TRBD1 (5 bases). V gave up 4 bases and J gave up 3 bases, with 18 bases separating them. CDR3 length: 16 amino acids. Germline V lookup: CDR1 MNHEY, CDR2 SVGAGI. CDR3 protein: CASSFGRRGGDTEAFF. In DNA form, the CDR3 reads TGTGCCAGCAGTTTTGGCCGGAGGGGAGGGGACACTGAAGCTTTCTTT.

This chain uses TRBV10-3 with TRBJ2-7; 14 bases align to TRBD2. This CDR3 has 14 amino acids. Germline V CDR1 and CDR2: ENHRY, SYGVKD. With V trimmed by 6 bases and J by 6 bases, 4 bases remained unmatched. CDR3 nucleotides: TGTGCCATCAGCCCGGGACTAGCGGGAGCCGAGCAGTACTTC. Encoded protein: CAISPGLAGAEQYF.

This clone was seen more than once but under ten times. The chain joins TRBV9 to TRBJ1-3; unclear D gene. CDR1 and CDR2 from the germline V gene are SGDLS and YYNGEE. The CDR3 is 13 amino acids. V was trimmed by 0 bases and J by 7 bases, leaving 8 bases between them. The CDR3 loop reads CASSVGSRNTIYF. The CDR3 bases are TGTGCCAGCAGCGTAGGCAGTCGCAACACCATATATTTT. The whole variable domain, filled in from reference TRBV9 and TRBJ1-3, reads DSGVTQTPKHLITATGQRVTLRCSPRSGDLSVYWYQQSLDQGLQFLIQYYNGEERAKGNILERFSAQQFPDLHSELNLSSLELGDSALYFCASSVGSRNTIYFGEGSWLTVV.

The chain links TRBV5-5 to TRBJ2-7; the D gene is possibly TRBD2 (6 bases). This CDR3 comprises 17 residues. The V end was cut by 4 bases, the J end by 6 bases, with 26 bases between. Germline CDR1 SGHKS, CDR2 YYEKEE (reference sequence). In nucleotides, the CDR3 is TGTGCCAGCAGCCCGGTTTCCGGAGGGTCGGGTACGGGCGAGCAGTACTTC. It encodes CASSPVSGGSGTGEQYF.

The chain uses TRBV14 and TRBJ1-6; D remains unclear. This CDR3 has 13 amino acids. Germline V gene sequence: CDR1 SGHDN, CDR2 FVKESK. With 1 base removed from V and 13 bases from J, the gap between germline ends came to 11 bases. In nucleotides, the CDR3 is TGTGCCAGCAGCCAAGCGCGAGTGAGCCCCCTCCACTTT. This gives the protein CASSQARVSPLHF.

The rearrangement uses TRBV19 and TRBJ2-4; 10 bases line up with TRBD1. Germline CDR1 LNHDA, CDR2 SQIVND (reference sequence). The CDR3 totals 15 residues. The V gene end was trimmed by 2 bases and the J gene end by 7 bases; junction bases not matched to a gene: 5. The CDR3 sequence is CASSILGTGENIQYF. CDR3 in DNA: TGTGCCAGTAGTATATTGGGGACAGGGGAGAACATTCAGTACTTC.

CDR3 sequence (DNA): TGTGCCAGCTCACCACGGACAGGGCTCTACGAGCAGTACTTC. Translated: CASSPRTGLYEQYF. The J gene is TRBJ2-7, the V gene TRBV18, with 8 bases identical to TRBD1. Germline CDR1 reads KGHSH; CDR2 reads LQKENI. The V gene end was trimmed by 1 base and the J gene end by 3 bases; junction bases not matched to a gene: 2. The CDR3 contains 14 residues. The variable domain in full, completed from reference TRBV18 and TRBJ2-7, reads NAGVMQNPRHLVRRRGQEARLRCSPMKGHSHVYWYRQLPEEGLKFMVYLQKENIIDESGMPKERFSAEFPKEGPSILRIQQVVRGDSAAYFCASSPRTGLYEQYFGPGTRLTVT.

The CDR3 sequence: CASSQAQAGVNSEQFF. The CDR3 bases are TGCGCCAGCAGCCAAGCCCAAGCGGGAGTTAATTCTGAGCAGTTCTTC. The chain joins TRBV4-1 to TRBJ2-1, with 8 bases aligning to TRBD2. Germline V gene sequence: CDR1 MGHRA, CDR2 YSYEKL. J was trimmed by 9 bases and V by 1 base; bases with no gene match: 11. CDR3 length: 16 residues.

The rearrangement joins TRBV7-8 to TRBJ1-5; D remains unclear. The CDR3 runs to 15 residues. Trimming cost V 1 base and J 2 bases, with 9 bases left between them. The germline gives CDR1 SGHVS, CDR2 FQNEAQ. The CDR3: CASSLGHGGNQPQHF. The CDR3 DNA sequence: TGTGCCAGCAGCTTAGGGCATGGAGGCAATCAGCCCCAGCATTTT.

The rearrangement uses TRBV10-3 and TRBJ2-5; a possible D gene is TRBD2 (5 bases). V lost 4 bases and J lost 5, with 14 bases in between. This CDR3 is built from 14 residues. CDR1 is ENHRY and CDR2 is SYGVKD in the germline V gene. The CDR3 is CAISARDTRETQYF. CDR3 sequence (DNA): TGTGCCATCAGTGCCCGGGATACCAGGGAGACCCAGTACTTC.

The V and J genes are TRBV28 and TRBJ1-1; D unresolved. V lost 5 bases to trimming and J lost 0 bases, with 13 bases between them. Germline loops: CDR1 MDHEN, CDR2 SYDVKM. CDR3 length equals 15 residues. The DNA of the CDR3 is TGTGCCAGCAGTCCTCCGGTAGTCATGAACACTGAAGCTTTCTTT. Translated: CASSPPVVMNTEAFF.

This chain links TRBV7-6 with TRBJ2-1; TRBD1 agrees at 7 bases. The CDR3 runs 17 residues. Germline CDR1 SGHVS, CDR2 FNYEAQ. Unmatched junction bases numbered 5, after V lost 0 bases and J lost 0 bases. DNA for the CDR3: TGTGCCAGCAGCTTAGCGCCCAGGGGGAGCTCCTACAATGAGCAGTTCTTC. This codes for CASSLAPRGSSYNEQFF.

V and J are TRBV7-9 and TRBJ1-6, with D possibly being TRBD1 (5 bases). V was clipped by 5 bases and J by 9 bases, with 17 bases between them. Germline CDR1 SEHNR, CDR2 FQNEAQ (reference sequence). The CDR3 length is 15 residues. CDR3 region: CASSPEGATGSPLHF. The CDR3 nucleotides are TGTGCCAGCAGCCCGGAAGGGGCGACTGGTTCACCCCTCCACTTT. Complete variable domain (other parts from reference TRBV7-9 and TRBJ1-6): DTGVSQNPRHKITKRGQNVTFRCDPISEHNRLYWYRQTLGQGPEFLTYFQNEAQLEKSRLLSDRFSAERPKGSFSTLEIQRTEQGDSAMYLCASSPEGATGSPLHFGNGTRLTVT.

The chain is built from TRBV19 and TRBJ2-7; 12 bases are a match to TRBD2. The trim removed 4 bases at V and 4 bases at J, leaving 5 bases unmatched. The CDR3 sequence is 15 residues long. CDR1 and CDR2 (germline): LNHDA, SQIVND (reference sequence). DNA of the CDR3: TGTGCCAGTAGTACTAGACTAGCGGGAGATTACGAGCAGTACTTC. Protein sequence: CASSTRLAGDYEQYF.